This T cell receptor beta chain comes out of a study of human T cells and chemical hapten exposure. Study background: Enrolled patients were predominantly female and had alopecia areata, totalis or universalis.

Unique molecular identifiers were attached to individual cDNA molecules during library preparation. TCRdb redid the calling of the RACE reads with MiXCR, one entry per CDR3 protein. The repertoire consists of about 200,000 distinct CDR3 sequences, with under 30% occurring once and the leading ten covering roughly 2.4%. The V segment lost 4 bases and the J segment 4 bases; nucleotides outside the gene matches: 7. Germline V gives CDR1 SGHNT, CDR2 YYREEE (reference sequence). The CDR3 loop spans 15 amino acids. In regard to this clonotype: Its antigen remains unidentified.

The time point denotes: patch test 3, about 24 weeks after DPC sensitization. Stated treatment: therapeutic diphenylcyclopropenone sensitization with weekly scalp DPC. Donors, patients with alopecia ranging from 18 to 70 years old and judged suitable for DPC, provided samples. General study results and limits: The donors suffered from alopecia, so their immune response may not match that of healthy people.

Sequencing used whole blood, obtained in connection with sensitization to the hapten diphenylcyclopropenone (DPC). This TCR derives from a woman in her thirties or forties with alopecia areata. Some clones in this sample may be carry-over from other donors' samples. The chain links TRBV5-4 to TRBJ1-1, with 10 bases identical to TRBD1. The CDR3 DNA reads TGTGCCAGCAGCCGACAGGGGGCTGGGAGCACTGAAGCTTTCTTT. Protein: CASSRQGAGSTEAFF.